This T cell receptor beta chain was sequenced in a study of Ad26.COV2.S vaccination and SARS-CoV-2 variants. Described treatment: around 19 received Ad26.COV2.S at low or high dose, single or two shots; about 5 received placebo; per-sample allocation not given. Samples were taken on day 63 after the first vaccine or placebo injection. What was given as vaccine was an Ad26 vector encoding Wuhan-strain SARS-CoV-2 spike. General study results and limits: Vaccine and placebo recipients had similar non-spike TCR breadth.

Sequenced by immunoSEQ multiplex PCR; TCRdb stores in-frame clones only, minus some. The sample includes hundreds of thousands of clones, nearly 90% seen only once; the top ten take about 2.5%. This CDR3 spans 13 amino acids. The V and J ends lost 3 bases and 2 bases respectively, with 7 bases between them. Germline assignment: CDR1 MDHEN and CDR2 SYDVKM. As concerns this clone: The antigen is unknown.

The chain employs TRBV28 and TRBJ1-2; D not resolved. This specimen was peripheral blood, taken in a trial of Ad26.COV2.S vaccine versus placebo. This TCR was sampled from a person between 18 and 60 years old who received the Ad26.COV2.S COVID-19 vaccine or a placebo. For the CDR3, the DNA is TGTGCCAGCAGTTTGCAGATAAACTATGGCTACACCTTC. Translation gives CASSLQINYGYTF.